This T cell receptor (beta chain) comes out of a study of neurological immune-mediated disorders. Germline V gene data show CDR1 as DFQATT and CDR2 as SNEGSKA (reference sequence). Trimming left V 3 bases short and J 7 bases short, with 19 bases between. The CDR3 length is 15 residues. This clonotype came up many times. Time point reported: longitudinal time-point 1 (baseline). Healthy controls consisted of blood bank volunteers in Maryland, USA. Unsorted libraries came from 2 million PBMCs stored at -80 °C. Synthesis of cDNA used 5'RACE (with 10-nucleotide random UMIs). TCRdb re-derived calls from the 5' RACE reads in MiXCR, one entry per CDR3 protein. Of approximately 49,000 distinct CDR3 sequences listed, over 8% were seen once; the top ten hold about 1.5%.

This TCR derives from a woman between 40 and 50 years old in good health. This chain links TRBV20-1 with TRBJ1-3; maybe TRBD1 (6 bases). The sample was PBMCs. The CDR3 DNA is TGCAGTGCTAGGGGTCAGGAGACAGGAGTCAACACCATATATTTT. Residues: CSARGQETGVNTIYF.